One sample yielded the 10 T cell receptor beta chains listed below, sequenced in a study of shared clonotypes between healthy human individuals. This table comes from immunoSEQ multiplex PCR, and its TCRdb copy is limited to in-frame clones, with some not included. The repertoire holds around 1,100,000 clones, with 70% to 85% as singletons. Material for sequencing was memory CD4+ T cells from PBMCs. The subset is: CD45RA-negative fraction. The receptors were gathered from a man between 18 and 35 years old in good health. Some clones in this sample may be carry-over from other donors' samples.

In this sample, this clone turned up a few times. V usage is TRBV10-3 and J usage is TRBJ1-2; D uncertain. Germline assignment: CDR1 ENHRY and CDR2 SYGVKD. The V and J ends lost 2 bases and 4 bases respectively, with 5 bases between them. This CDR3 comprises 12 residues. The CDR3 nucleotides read TGTGCCATCAGTGAGGACGTCTATGGCTACACCTTC. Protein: CAISEDVYGYTF.

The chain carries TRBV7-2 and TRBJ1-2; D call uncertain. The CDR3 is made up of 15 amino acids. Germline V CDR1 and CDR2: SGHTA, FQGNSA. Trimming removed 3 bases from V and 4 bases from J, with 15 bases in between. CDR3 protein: CASSFGVSYLYGYTF. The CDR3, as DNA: TGTGCCAGCAGCTTTGGGGTGAGCTATCTCTATGGCTACACCTTC. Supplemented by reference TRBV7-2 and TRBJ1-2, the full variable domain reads GAGVSQSPSNKVTEKGKDVELRCDPISGHTALYWYRQSLGQGLEFLIYFQGNSAPDKSGLPSDRFSAERTGGSVSTLTIQRTQQEDSAVYLCASSFGVSYLYGYTFGSGTRLTVV.

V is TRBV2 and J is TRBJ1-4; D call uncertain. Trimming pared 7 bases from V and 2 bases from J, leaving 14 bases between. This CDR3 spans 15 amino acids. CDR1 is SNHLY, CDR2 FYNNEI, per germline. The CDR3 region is CASTFPSATNEKLFF. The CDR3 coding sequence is TGTGCCAGCACATTCCCATCGGCGACTAATGAAAAACTGTTTTTT.

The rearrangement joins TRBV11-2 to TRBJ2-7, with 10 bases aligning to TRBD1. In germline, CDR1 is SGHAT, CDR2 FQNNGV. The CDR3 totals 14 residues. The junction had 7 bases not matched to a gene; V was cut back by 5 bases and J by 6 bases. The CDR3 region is CASSPLRDRGEQYF. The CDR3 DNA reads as TGTGCCAGCAGCCCCTTGAGGGACAGGGGCGAGCAGTACTTC.

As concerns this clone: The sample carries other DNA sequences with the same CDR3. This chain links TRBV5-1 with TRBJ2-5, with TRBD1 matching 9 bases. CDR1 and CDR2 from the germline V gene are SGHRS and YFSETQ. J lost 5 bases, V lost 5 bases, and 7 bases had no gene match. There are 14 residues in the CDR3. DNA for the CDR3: TGCGCCAGCAGTAGGGGACAGGGAGGGGAGACCCAGTACTTC. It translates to CASSRGQGGETQYF.

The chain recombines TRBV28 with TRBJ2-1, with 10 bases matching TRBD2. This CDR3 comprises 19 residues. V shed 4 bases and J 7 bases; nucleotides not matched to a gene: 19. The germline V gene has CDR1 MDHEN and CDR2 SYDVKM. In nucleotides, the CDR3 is TGTGCCAGCAGTTCACACGACTTGGGTCTAGCGGGAGTGACGAATGAGCAGTTCTTC. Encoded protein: CASSSHDLGLAGVTNEQFF.

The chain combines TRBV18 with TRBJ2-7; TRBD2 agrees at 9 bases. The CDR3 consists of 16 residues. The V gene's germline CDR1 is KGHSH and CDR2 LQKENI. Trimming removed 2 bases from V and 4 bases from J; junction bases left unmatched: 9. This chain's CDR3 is CASSPAIAGVGYEQYF. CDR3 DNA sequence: TGTGCCAGCTCACCAGCGATAGCGGGAGTAGGGTACGAGCAGTACTTC.

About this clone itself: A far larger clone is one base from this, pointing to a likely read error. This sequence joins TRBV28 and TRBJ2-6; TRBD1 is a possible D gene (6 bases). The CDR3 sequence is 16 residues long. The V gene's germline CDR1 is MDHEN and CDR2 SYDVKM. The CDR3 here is CASSSGQLDGADVLTF. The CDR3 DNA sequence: TGTGCCAGCAGTTCCGGACAGTTAGATGGGGCCGACGTCCTGACTTTC. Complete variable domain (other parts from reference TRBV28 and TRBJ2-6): DVKVTQSSRYLVKRTGEKVFLECVQDMDHENMFWYRQDPGLGLRLIYFSYDVKMKEKGDIPEGYSVSREKKERFSLILESASTNQTSMYLCASSSGQLDGADVLTFGAGSRLTVL.

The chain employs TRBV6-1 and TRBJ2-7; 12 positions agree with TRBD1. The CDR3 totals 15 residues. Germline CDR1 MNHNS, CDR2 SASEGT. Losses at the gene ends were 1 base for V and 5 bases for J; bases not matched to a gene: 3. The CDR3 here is CASSEVGQGADEQYF. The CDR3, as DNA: TGTGCCAGCAGTGAAGTGGGACAGGGGGCGGACGAGCAGTACTTC.

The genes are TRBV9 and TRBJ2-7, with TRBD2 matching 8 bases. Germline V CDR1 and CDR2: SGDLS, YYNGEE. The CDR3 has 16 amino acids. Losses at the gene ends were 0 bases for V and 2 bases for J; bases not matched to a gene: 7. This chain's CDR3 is CASSVGVSGVPYEQYF. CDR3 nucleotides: TGTGCCAGCAGCGTAGGGGTTAGCGGGGTCCCCTACGAGCAGTACTTC.